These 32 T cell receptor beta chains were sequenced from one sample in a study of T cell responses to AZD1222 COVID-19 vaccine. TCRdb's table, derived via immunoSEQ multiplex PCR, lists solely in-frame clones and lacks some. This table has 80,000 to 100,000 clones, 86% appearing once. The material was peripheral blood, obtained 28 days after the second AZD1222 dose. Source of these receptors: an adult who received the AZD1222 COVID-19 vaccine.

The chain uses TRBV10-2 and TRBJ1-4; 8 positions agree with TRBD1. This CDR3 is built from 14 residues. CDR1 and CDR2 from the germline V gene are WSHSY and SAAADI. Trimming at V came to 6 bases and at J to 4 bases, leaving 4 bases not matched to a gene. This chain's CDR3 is CASSPTGGNEKLFF. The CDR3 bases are TGCGCCAGCAGCCCTACAGGGGGTAATGAAAAACTGTTTTTT.

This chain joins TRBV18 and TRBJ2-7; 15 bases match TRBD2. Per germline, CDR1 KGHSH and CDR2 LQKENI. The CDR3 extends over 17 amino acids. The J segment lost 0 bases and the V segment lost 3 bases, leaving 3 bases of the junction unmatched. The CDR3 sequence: CASSPGLAGGTSYEQYF. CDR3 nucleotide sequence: TGTGCCAGCTCACCGGGACTAGCGGGGGGCACCTCCTACGAGCAGTACTTC.

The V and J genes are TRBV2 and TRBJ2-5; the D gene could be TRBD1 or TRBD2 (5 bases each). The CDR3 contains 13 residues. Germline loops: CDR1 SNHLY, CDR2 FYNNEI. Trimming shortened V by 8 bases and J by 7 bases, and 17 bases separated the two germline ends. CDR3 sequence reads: CASPGAPGGTQYF. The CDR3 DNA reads TGTGCCAGCCCCGGGGCCCCAGGAGGGACCCAGTACTTC.

The CDR3 DNA sequence: TGTGCCAGCAGCGTAAGTTCGAGCTCTGGAAACACCATATATTTT. Translation: CASSVSSSSGNTIYF. The V call is TRBV9, the J call TRBJ1-3; D uncertain. With 1 base removed from V and 0 bases from J, the gap between germline ends came to 8 bases. The germline V gene has CDR1 SGDLS and CDR2 YYNGEE. This CDR3 has 15 amino acids.

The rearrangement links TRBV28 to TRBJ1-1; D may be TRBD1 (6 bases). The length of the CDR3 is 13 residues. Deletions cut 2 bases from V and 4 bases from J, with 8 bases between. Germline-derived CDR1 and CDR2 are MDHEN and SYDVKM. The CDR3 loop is CASSLEGGTEAFF. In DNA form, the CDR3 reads TGTGCCAGCAGTTTAGAGGGGGGCACTGAAGCTTTCTTT.

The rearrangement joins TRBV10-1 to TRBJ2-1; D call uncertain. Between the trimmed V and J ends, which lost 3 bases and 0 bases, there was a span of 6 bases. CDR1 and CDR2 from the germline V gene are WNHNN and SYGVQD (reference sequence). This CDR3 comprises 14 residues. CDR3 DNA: TGCGCCAGCAGTGATGGCTTCTCCTACAATGAGCAGTTCTTC. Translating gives CASSDGFSYNEQFF.

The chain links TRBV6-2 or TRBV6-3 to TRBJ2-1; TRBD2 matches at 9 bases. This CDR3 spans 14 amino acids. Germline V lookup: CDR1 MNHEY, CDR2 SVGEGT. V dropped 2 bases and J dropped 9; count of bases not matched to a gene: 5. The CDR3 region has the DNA TGTGCCAGCAGTTACGCGGGAGGGGGTGTTGAGCAGTTCTTC. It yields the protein CASSYAGGGVEQFF.

CDR3 loop: CSVVGQGNMNTEAFF. CDR3 bases: TGCAGCGTTGTCGGACAGGGTAATATGAACACTGAAGCTTTCTTT. The rearrangement links TRBV29-1 to TRBJ1-1; 8 positions match TRBD1. The germline gives CDR1 SQVTM, CDR2 ANQGSEA. There are 15 residues in the CDR3. V lost 4 bases to trimming and J lost 0 bases; unmatched junction nucleotides: 7.

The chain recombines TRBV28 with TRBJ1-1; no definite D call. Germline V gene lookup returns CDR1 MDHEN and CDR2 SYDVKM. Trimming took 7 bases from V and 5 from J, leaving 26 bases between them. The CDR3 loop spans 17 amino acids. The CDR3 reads CASTPGLVGMRETEAFF. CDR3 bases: TGTGCCAGCACCCCCGGGTTGGTGGGCATGAGAGAGACTGAAGCTTTCTTT.

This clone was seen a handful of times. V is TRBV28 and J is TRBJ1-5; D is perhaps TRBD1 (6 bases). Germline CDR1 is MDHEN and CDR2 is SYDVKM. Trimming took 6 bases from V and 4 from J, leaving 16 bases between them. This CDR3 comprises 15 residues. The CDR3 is CASSRNGGLNQPQHF. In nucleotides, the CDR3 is TGTGCCAGCAGCCGGAATGGGGGGCTAAATCAGCCCCAGCATTTT.

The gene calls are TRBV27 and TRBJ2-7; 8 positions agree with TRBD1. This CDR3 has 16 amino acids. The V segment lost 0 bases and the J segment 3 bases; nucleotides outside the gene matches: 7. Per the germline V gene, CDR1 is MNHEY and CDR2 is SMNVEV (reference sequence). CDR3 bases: TGTGCCAGCAGTTTATCGTCGGGACAGGAACTCTACGAGCAGTACTTC. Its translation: CASSLSSGQELYEQYF.

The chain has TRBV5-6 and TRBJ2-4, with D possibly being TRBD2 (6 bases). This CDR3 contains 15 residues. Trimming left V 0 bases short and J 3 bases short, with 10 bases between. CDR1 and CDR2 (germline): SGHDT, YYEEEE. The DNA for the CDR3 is TGTGCCAGCAGCTTGGACGGGAGAGACAAAAACATTCAGTACTTC. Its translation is CASSLDGRDKNIQYF.

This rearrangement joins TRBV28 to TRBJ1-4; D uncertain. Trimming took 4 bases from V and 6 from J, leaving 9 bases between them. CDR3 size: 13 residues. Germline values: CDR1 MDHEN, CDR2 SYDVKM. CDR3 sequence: CASSSWTDEKLFF. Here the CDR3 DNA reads TGTGCCAGCAGTTCATGGACTGATGAAAAACTGTTTTTT.

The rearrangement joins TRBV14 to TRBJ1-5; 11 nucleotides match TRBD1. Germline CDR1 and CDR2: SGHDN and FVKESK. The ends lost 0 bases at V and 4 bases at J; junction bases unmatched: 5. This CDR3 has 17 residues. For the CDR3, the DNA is TGTGCCAGCAGCCAAGACGGACAGGGGGCTTGGAATCAGCCCCAGCATTTT. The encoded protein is CASSQDGQGAWNQPQHF.

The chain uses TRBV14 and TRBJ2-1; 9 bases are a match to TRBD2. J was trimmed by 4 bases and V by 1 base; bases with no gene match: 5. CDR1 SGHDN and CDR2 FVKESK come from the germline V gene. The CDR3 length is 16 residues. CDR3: CASSQAGSGGYNEQFF. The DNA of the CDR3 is TGTGCCAGCAGCCAAGCGGGTAGCGGGGGATACAATGAGCAGTTCTTC.

Here the CDR3 reads CASTLSASYEQYF. In DNA, the CDR3 is TGTGCCAGCACCCTGTCGGCCTCCTACGAGCAGTACTTC. The chain joins TRBV5-6 to TRBJ2-7; D uncertain. Trimming removed 6 bases at V and 0 bases at J, with 10 bases between. CDR3 length equals 13 residues. Germline V gene data show CDR1 as SGHDT and CDR2 as YYEEEE.

The CDR3 bases are TGTGCCAGCAGCTTGGTGCTCCAAGAGACCCAGTACTTC. This gives the protein CASSLVLQETQYF. This chain links TRBV5-8 with TRBJ2-5; D is unclear. Germline assignment: CDR1 SGHTS and CDR2 YDEGEE. This CDR3 comprises 13 residues. V was trimmed by 0 bases and J by 1 base, leaving 4 bases between them.

CDR3 coding DNA: TGTGCTAGTGGTTTGGTAGCCCCGGACAGACCAAACACTGAAGCTTTCTTT. Encoded protein: CASGLVAPDRPNTEAFF. The chain carries TRBV12-5 and TRBJ1-1, with D possibly being TRBD1 (6 bases). The V and J ends lost 0 bases and 2 bases respectively, with 16 bases between them. This CDR3 region has 17 residues. The germline CDR1 and CDR2 sequences are LGHNT and FRNRAP.

The CDR3 nucleotides are TGCGCCAGCAGTCCCAGGACTAGCGGGAGACTCCGCCCCGGGGAGCTGTTTTTT. Protein product: CASSPRTSGRLRPGELFF. This chain links TRBV4-1 with TRBJ2-2, with TRBD2 identical over 13 bases. V trimming: 6 bases; J trimming: 6 bases; junction bases outside the gene matches: 13. CDR3 size: 18 residues. CDR1 and CDR2 from the germline V gene are MGHRA and YSYEKL.

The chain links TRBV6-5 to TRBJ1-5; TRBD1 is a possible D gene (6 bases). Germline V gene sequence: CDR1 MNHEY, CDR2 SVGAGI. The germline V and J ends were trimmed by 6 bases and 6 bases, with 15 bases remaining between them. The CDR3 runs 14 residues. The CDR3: CASSIQGGGQPQHF. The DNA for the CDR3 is TGTGCCAGCAGCATACAGGGTGGGGGTCAGCCCCAGCATTTT.

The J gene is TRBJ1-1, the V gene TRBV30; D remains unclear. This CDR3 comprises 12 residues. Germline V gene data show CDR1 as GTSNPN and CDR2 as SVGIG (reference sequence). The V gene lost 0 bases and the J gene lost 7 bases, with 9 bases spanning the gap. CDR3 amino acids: CAWSVRADEAFF. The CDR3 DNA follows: TGTGCCTGGAGTGTACGGGCGGATGAAGCTTTCTTT. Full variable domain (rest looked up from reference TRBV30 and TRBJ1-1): SQTIHQWPATLVQPVGSPLSLECTVEGTSNPNLYWYRQAAGRGLQLLFYSVGIGQISSEVPQNLSASRPQDRQFILSSKKLLLSDSGFYLCAWSVRADEAFFGQGTRLTVV.

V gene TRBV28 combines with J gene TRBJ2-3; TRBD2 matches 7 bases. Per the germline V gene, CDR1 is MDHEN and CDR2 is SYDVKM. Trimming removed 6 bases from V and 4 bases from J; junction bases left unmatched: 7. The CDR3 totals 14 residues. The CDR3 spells CASSDAGAPDTQYF. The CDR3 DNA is TGTGCCAGCAGCGACGCGGGAGCCCCAGATACGCAGTATTTT. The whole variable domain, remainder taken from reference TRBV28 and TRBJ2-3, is DVKVTQSSRYLVKRTGEKVFLECVQDMDHENMFWYRQDPGLGLRLIYFSYDVKMKEKGDIPEGYSVSREKKERFSLILESASTNQTSMYLCASSDAGAPDTQYFGPGTRLTVL.

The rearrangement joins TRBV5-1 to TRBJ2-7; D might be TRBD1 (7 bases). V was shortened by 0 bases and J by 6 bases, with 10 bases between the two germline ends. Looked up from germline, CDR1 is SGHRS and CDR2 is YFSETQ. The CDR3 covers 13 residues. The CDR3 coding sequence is TGCGCCAGCAGCTTGGGACAGGGAGGCGAGCAGTACTTC. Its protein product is CASSLGQGGEQYF.

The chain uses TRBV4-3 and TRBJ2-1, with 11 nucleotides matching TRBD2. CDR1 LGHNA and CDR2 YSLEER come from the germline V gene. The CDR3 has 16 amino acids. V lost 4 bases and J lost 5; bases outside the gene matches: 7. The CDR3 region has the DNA TGCGCCAGCAGCCGTTTAGCGGGAGGGCCCAACAATGAGCAGTTCTTC. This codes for CASSRLAGGPNNEQFF.

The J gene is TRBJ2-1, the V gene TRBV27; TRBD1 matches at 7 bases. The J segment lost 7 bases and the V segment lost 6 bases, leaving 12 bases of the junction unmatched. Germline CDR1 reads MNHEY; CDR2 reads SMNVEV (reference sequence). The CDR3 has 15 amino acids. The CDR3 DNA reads TGTGCCAGCAGCTCTAACAGGGGCAGAGGGAATGAGCAGTTCTTC. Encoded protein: CASSSNRGRGNEQFF.

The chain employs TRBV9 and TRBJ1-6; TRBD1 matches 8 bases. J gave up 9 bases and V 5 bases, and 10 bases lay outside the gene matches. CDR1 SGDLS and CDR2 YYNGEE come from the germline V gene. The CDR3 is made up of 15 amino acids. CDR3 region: CASRSTGTGASPLHF. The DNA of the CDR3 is TGTGCCAGCAGATCGACCGGGACAGGAGCTTCACCCCTCCACTTT. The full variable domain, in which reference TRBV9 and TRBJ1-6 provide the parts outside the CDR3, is DSGVTQTPKHLITATGQRVTLRCSPRSGDLSVYWYQQSLDQGLQFLIQYYNGEERAKGNILERFSAQQFPDLHSELNLSSLELGDSALYFCASRSTGTGASPLHFGNGTRLTVT.

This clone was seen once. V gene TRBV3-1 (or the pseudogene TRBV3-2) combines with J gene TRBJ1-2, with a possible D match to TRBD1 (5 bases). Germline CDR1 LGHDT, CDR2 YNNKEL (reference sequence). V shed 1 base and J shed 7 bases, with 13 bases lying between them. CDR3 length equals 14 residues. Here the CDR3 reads CASSQGQSWSGYTF. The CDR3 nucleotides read TGTGCCAGCAGCCAAGGACAGTCGTGGAGTGGCTACACCTTC.

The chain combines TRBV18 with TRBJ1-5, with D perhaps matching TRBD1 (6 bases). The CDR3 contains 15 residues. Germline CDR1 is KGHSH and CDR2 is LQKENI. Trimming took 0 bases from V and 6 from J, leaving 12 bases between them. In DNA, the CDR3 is TGTGCCAGCTCACCACCCTCAGGGGAAGGTCAGCCCCAGCATTTT. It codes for CASSPPSGEGQPQHF. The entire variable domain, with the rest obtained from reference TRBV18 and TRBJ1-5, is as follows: NAGVMQNPRHLVRRRGQEARLRCSPMKGHSHVYWYRQLPEEGLKFMVYLQKENIIDESGMPKERFSAEFPKEGPSILRIQQVVRGDSAAYFCASSPPSGEGQPQHFGDGTRLSIL.

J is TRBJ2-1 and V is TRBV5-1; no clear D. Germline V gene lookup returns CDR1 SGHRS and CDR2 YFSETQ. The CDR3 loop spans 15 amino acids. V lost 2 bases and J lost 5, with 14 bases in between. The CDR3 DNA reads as TGCGCCAGCAGCTTTGAGAGTCTCCCGAACAATGAGCAGTTCTTC. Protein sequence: CASSFESLPNNEQFF. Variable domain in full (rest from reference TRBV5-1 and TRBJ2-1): KAGVTQTPRYLIKTRGQQVTLSCSPISGHRSVSWYQQTPGQGLQFLFEYFSETQRNKGNFPGRFSGRQFSNSRSEMNVSTLELGDSALYLCASSFESLPNNEQFFGPGTRLTVL.

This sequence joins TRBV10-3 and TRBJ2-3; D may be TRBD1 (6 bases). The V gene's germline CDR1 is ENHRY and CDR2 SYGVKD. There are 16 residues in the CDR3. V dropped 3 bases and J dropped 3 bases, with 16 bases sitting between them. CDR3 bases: TGTGCCATCAGTGAAGGTTTGGGACAAAATACAGATACGCAGTATTTT. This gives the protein CAISEGLGQNTDTQYF.

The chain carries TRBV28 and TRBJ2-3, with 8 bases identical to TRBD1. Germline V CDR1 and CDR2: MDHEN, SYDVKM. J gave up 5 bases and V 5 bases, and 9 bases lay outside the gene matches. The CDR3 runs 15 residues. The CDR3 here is CASSQRRTGGDTQYF. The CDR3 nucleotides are TGTGCCAGCAGTCAAAGGAGAACAGGGGGAGATACGCAGTATTTT.

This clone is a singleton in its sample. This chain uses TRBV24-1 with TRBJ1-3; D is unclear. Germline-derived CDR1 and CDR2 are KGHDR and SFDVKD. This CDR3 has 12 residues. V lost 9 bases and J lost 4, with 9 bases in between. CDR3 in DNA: TGTGCCACCTATTCGAGCGGAAACACCATATATTTT. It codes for CATYSSGNTIYF.